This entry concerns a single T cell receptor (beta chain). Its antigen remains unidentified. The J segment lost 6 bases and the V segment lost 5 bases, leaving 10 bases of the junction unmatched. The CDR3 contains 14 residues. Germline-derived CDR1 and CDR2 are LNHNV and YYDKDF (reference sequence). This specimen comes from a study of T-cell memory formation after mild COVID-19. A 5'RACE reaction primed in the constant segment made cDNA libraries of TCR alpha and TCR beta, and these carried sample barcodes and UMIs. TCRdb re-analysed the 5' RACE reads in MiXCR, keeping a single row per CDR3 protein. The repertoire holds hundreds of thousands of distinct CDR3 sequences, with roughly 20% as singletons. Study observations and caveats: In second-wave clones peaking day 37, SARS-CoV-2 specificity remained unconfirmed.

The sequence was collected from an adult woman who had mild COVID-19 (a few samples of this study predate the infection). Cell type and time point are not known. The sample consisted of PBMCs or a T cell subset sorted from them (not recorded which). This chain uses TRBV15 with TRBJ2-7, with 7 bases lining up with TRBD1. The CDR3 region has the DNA TGTGCCACCAGCCCAAGGAATGACAGGGCCGAGCAGTACTTC. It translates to CATSPRNDRAEQYF.